Sequencing of this TCR beta chain was carried out in a study of T cells after yellow fever vaccination. One entry per CDR3 protein, called by TCRdb with MiXCR from the 5' RACE reads. This sample has about 360,000 distinct CDR3 sequences, with roughly 6.1% found just once. The CDR3 consists of 17 residues. Losses at the gene ends were 4 bases for V and 6 bases for J; bases not matched to a gene: 11. Germline CDR1 and CDR2: SGHRS and YFSETQ. This clonotype was detected many times. This clonotype was obtained from a man younger than 40 who received the YFV17D yellow fever vaccine. This sample comprised PBMCs, obtained 5 days after the yellow fever booster vaccination. The V and J genes are TRBV5-1 and TRBJ2-1; 12 nucleotides agree with TRBD2. This chain's CDR3 is CASSPPSLAGGTNEQFF. The DNA for the CDR3 is TGCGCCAGCAGCCCCCCCTCCCTAGCGGGAGGGACCAATGAGCAGTTCTTC.